Below are 21 T cell receptor beta chains sequenced from a single sample in a study of beta chain features in type 1 diabetes. Investigators reverse transcribed all isolated RNA, so they sequenced expressed TCRB transcripts. TCRdb's copy holds only in-frame clones and misses some; the assay was immunoSEQ multiplex PCR. The table shows some 900,000 clones, with 15% to 20% occurring only once. The sample comprised naive CD4+ T cells from blood. The receptor source for this set is a woman between 18 and 30 years old in good health.

This clone was detected only a few times. Other DNA sequences of this sample code for an identical CDR3. This sequence joins TRBV25-1 and TRBJ1-1, with D possibly matching TRBD1 (5 bases). The CDR3 runs 13 residues. In germline, CDR1 is MGHDK, CDR2 SYGVNS. Between the trimmed V and J ends, which lost 1 base and 5 bases, there was a span of 8 bases. In DNA form, the CDR3 reads TGTGCCAGCAGTGAATCCGGGGGAACTGAAGCTTTCTTT. Translation gives CASSESGGTEAFF.

The chain is built from TRBV28 and TRBJ1-2; D is perhaps TRBD1 (5 bases). This CDR3 region has 15 residues. V was pared by 11 bases and J by 2 bases, with 21 bases between. Germline V gene data show CDR1 as MDHEN and CDR2 as SYDVKM. CDR3 residues: CAGARGRAKNYGYTF. Written as DNA, the CDR3 is TGTGCCGGCGCCCGTGGCAGGGCAAAGAACTATGGCTACACCTTC.

CDR3 coding DNA: TGTGCCAGCAGCTTAGCATCCACTTATTACAATGAGCAGTTCTTC. Its protein is CASSLASTYYNEQFF. The V gene is TRBV7-2, the J gene TRBJ2-1; the D is unclear. The CDR3 is 15 residues long. Germline V gene sequence: CDR1 SGHTA, CDR2 FQGNSA. The V end was cut by 0 bases, the J end by 4 bases, with 10 bases between.

A few counts support this clone. The J gene is TRBJ2-1, the V gene TRBV7-9; 8 nucleotides line up with TRBD2. Germline V gives CDR1 SEHNR, CDR2 FQNEAQ (reference sequence). The CDR3 length is 12 residues. Trimming took 6 bases from V and 11 from J; bases not matched to a gene: 6. The CDR3 is CASSPKREQQFF. The CDR3 DNA reads as TGTGCCAGCAGTCCCAAGCGGGAGCAGCAGTTCTTC.

The chain recombines TRBV15 with TRBJ2-5; 9 nucleotides line up with TRBD2. Germline trimming cut 5 bases from V and 5 bases from J; bases unmatched to any gene: 9. This CDR3 region has 15 residues. The germline V gene encodes CDR1 LNHNV and CDR2 YYDKDF (reference sequence). The CDR3 region is CATSSRTSALETQYF. CDR3 nucleotides: TGTGCCACCAGCTCCCGGACTAGCGCGTTGGAGACCCAGTACTTC.

This chain uses TRBV5-4 with TRBJ2-1; 7 positions agree with TRBD1. This CDR3 has 15 residues. From germline, CDR1 is SGHNT and CDR2 YYREEE (reference sequence). Trimming cost V 0 bases and J 2 bases; bases outside gene matches: 2. The CDR3 DNA is TGTGCCAGCAGCTTGGGACAGGGCACCTACAATGAGCAGTTCTTC. This translates into CASSLGQGTYNEQFF.

This rearrangement joins TRBV4-3 to TRBJ1-4; weak D call: TRBD1 (6 bases). Germline V gives CDR1 LGHNA, CDR2 YSLEER. The CDR3 has 16 amino acids. V lost 2 bases and J lost 4, with 14 bases in between. The DNA of the CDR3 is TGCGCCAGCAGCCAACCCGTCCGGGGGCGTAATGAAAAACTGTTTTTT. This codes for CASSQPVRGRNEKLFF.

The J gene is TRBJ2-5, the V gene TRBV28; D could derive from TRBD1 or TRBD2 (5 bases each). V lost 3 bases and J 3 bases, leaving 14 bases between the germline ends. In germline, CDR1 is MDHEN, CDR2 SYDVKM. The CDR3 has 15 amino acids. CDR3 sequence: CASSLTALGEETQYF. CDR3 nucleotides: TGTGCCAGCAGTTTGACCGCGTTGGGGGAAGAGACCCAGTACTTC.

The chain recombines TRBV6-6 with TRBJ1-6, with D perhaps matching TRBD1 (5 bases). Deletions cut 7 bases from V and 0 bases from J, with 10 bases between. This CDR3 spans 15 amino acids. The V gene's germline CDR1 is MNHNY and CDR2 SVGAGI (reference sequence). This CDR3 is CASTRQSSYNSPLHF. CDR3 DNA: TGTGCCAGCACCAGACAGAGCTCCTATAATTCACCCCTCCACTTT.

In this sample, this clone turned up a few times. The V call is TRBV4-3, the J call TRBJ1-5; the D gene is possibly TRBD1 (6 bases). The length of the CDR3 is 17 residues. V lost 1 base and J 2 bases, leaving 15 bases between the germline ends. Looked up from germline, CDR1 is LGHNA and CDR2 is YSLEER. CDR3: CASSQAAGAKGNQPQHF. The CDR3 coding sequence is TGCGCCAGCAGCCAAGCGGCAGGGGCGAAGGGCAATCAGCCCCAGCATTTT.

The table lists this clone with a few counts. The same CDR3 can be traced to other DNA sequences in this sample. The CDR3 sequence is CASSYGQSNYGYTF. Written as DNA, the CDR3 is TGTGCCAGCAGTTATGGGCAGAGTAACTATGGCTACACCTTC. The V gene is TRBV6-6, the J gene TRBJ1-2; D call uncertain. With 3 bases removed from V and 1 base from J, the gap between germline ends came to 9 bases. The germline V gene has CDR1 MNHNY and CDR2 SVGAGI (reference sequence). The CDR3 runs 14 residues.

This clone occurred a few times. This sequence joins TRBV5-5 and TRBJ1-5; D is uncertain. This CDR3 is built from 15 residues. Trimming removed 1 base from V and 5 bases from J, with 13 bases in between. Germline V gene lookup returns CDR1 SGHKS and CDR2 YYEKEE (reference sequence). This CDR3 reads CASSLLAEGYQPQHF. CDR3 coding DNA: TGTGCCAGCAGCTTGTTGGCGGAGGGATATCAGCCCCAGCATTTT.

This clone was detected a few times. The chain links TRBV6-1 to TRBJ1-5, with 7 bases that match TRBD1. V lost 6 bases, J lost 3 bases, and 5 bases stayed unmatched. The germline V gene encodes CDR1 MNHNS and CDR2 SASEGT. This CDR3 has 14 residues. The CDR3 DNA reads TGTGCCAGCAGGACGGACAGGCCCAATCAGCCCCAGCATTTT. It encodes CASRTDRPNQPQHF.

This chain uses TRBV29-1 with TRBJ2-7; 7 nucleotides agree with TRBD1. The CDR3 loop spans 14 amino acids. V was pared by 6 bases and J by 0 bases, with 8 bases of the junction left unmatched. Germline V gives CDR1 SQVTM, CDR2 ANQGSEA. This chain's CDR3 is CSVRQGVNSYEQYF. The CDR3 DNA is TGCAGCGTCCGACAGGGTGTTAACTCCTACGAGCAGTACTTC.

This clone was counted only a few times. The same CDR3 arises from other DNA sequences in this sample as well. The chain is built from TRBV5-1 and TRBJ2-6; D remains unclear. Trimming removed 0 bases at V and 0 bases at J, with 4 bases between. The CDR3 spans 15 residues. Germline CDR1 SGHRS, CDR2 YFSETQ. CDR3 region: CASSLEGSGANVLTF. As DNA, the CDR3 is TGCGCCAGCAGCTTGGAAGGCTCTGGGGCCAACGTCCTGACTTTC. Combining the CDR3 with reference TRBV5-1 and TRBJ2-6 gives the whole variable domain KAGVTQTPRYLIKTRGQQVTLSCSPISGHRSVSWYQQTPGQGLQFLFEYFSETQRNKGNFPGRFSGRQFSNSRSEMNVSTLELGDSALYLCASSLEGSGANVLTFGAGSRLTVL.

The chain has TRBV15 and TRBJ2-7; 12 bases align to TRBD2. V dropped 1 base and J dropped 5; count of bases not matched to a gene: 3. Germline V gene sequence: CDR1 LNHNV, CDR2 YYDKDF (reference sequence). CDR3 length: 15 amino acids. CDR3 sequence reads: CATSRATSGSNEQYF. The CDR3 region has the DNA TGTGCCACCAGCAGAGCGACTAGCGGGAGTAACGAGCAGTACTTC.

This clone was seen more than once but under ten times. This chain connects TRBV5-1 to TRBJ2-1; 7 positions agree with TRBD2. Trimming at V came to 2 bases and at J to 4 bases, leaving 6 bases not matched to a gene. The CDR3 covers 15 residues. Germline CDR1 reads SGHRS; CDR2 reads YFSETQ. CDR3 sequence: CASSFQSSGYNEQFF. In DNA, the CDR3 is TGCGCCAGCAGCTTTCAGTCTAGCGGATACAATGAGCAGTTCTTC.

This clone was recorded a few times. The sample contains more than one DNA sequence encoding this CDR3. The chain employs TRBV28 and TRBJ2-5, with unresolved D. Germline CDR1 reads MDHEN; CDR2 reads SYDVKM. Trimming cost V 6 bases and J 1 base, with 12 bases left between them. The CDR3 extends over 14 amino acids. CDR3 protein: CASSSGDRQETQYF. CDR3 coding DNA: TGTGCCAGCAGCAGTGGGGATCGCCAAGAGACCCAGTACTTC.

This clone was counted a few times. The chain joins TRBV21-1 to TRBJ1-5; the D call TRBD1 from the table was never checked on the DNA. TRBV21-1 is shown as a pseudogene. CDR3 length: 18 residues. In DNA, the CDR3 is TGTGCCAGCAGCAAAGCCTACAGGGGAGAGTATAGCAATCAGCCCCAGCATTTT. Residues: CASSKAYRGEYSNQPQHF.

J is TRBJ2-2 and V is TRBV11-3; D is perhaps TRBD1 or TRBD2 (6 bases each). Germline loops: CDR1 SGHNT, CDR2 YENEEA. V lost 3 bases, J lost 2 bases, and 10 bases lay in between. The CDR3 length is 15 residues. This CDR3 is CASSFGGLNTGELFF. The CDR3 DNA follows: TGTGCCAGCAGCTTTGGGGGGCTTAACACCGGGGAGCTGTTTTTT.

Written as DNA, the CDR3 is TGTGCCAAATCCGGAGGCGGGAGTTACAATGAGCAGTTCTTC. Amino acids: CAKSGGGSYNEQFF. V usage is TRBV11-3 and J usage is TRBJ2-1; 7 nucleotides agree with TRBD2. This CDR3 has 14 residues. Trimming at V came to 10 bases and at J to 4 bases, leaving 10 bases not matched to a gene. Germline V lookup: CDR1 SGHNT, CDR2 YENEEA.